This record looks at one TCR beta chain sequence and its context. Only a few counts were recorded for this clonotype. It has no known antigen specificity. Qualities for individual bases were not recorded, and no much larger clone is one base off. All donors were healthy Caucasians. Three pairs of female monozygotic twins, all aged 18 to 29 years, made up the twin cohort. Peripheral blood mononuclear cells were the source from which RNA for the TCR libraries was isolated. The library was produced with 5' RACE. The instrument was an Illumina HiSeq 2000. Template switching added a universal primer binding site, and the final cDNA carried a unique molecular identifier that allowed TCR cDNA molecules to be counted accurately. Specific primers in the conserved constant-segment region were used to synthesize first-strand cDNA for TCR alpha and beta chains. To control for contamination, each cDNA library was double barcoded with a SMART-Mk sample barcode plus Illumina barcodes. TruSeq adapter sequences, together with Illumina sample barcodes, were added in two successive PCR steps. The TCR alpha and beta cDNA libraries were sequenced on the Illumina HiSeq platform using custom primers. As for the original processing: MiGEC was used to process raw reads and extract unique molecular identifiers, and MiXCR was used to find CDR3 positions. For each individual, recombination models were inferred using an EM algorithm with the repgenHMM and IGoR tools. The analysis of shared clonotypes was done with the tcR package in R, with sharing normalized by the product of cloneset sizes. To study raw recombination free of thymic and clonal selection effects, out-of-frame nonproductive sequences were analyzed. TCRdb handled the public reads itself, with Q25 trimming in fastp and clone calling in MiXCR, and kept productive beta chains. CDR3 protein sequences are deduplicated, and each keeps its most common genes and DNA. The V and J calls come from TCRdb's annotation, not from the publication. This sample has around 960,000 distinct CDR3 sequences in its table, and 12% of those were observed once. About 1.5% of the sample is held by the ten biggest clonotypes.

The CDR1 and CDR2 encoded by the germline V gene (reference sequence) are SEHNR and FQNEAQ. From the cysteine up to the phenylalanine, the CDR3 has a length of 15 residues. The only DNA kept is the CDR3, 45 bases in frame from the first base. V is pruned by 2 bases and J by 5 bases, leaving 3 bases of the junction without a gene match. This record comes from a study of identical twins (dated by TCRdb to the mid-2010s). For the wider study: To test whether fetal clonotypes persist, this study deep-sequenced TCR alpha and beta repertoires from monozygotic twins, from unrelated adults of various ages, and from cord blood. To rule out contamination, replicate twin experiments were performed at different times with different library preparation protocols. General study outcomes and caveats: Recombination models systematically underestimated out-of-frame TCR alpha sharing in monozygotic twins but agreed with sharing between unrelated individuals. Excess twin sharing in beta out-of-frame sequences was weaker because fewer shared sequences lowered the signal-to-noise ratio. Because the same donors could not be followed over many years, the conclusions depended on cross-sectional statistical analysis. Invariant T cells such as MAIT and iNKT could partly confound zero-insertion analyses, although diverse VJ usage argued against such confounding for most clonotypes. Compared with coincidental sharing between unrelated individuals, out-of-frame TCR alpha sequences shared between twins had an excess of sequences with low generation probability. Fewer insertions were carried by abundant cord blood beta clonotypes; a weaker similar trend was observed in young adult naive repertoires, while no such trend was observed in memory repertoires.

This sample also appeared in a second study, on yellow fever vaccine responses in identical twins. The second publication reports: According to the authors, in identical twins the way T cells responded to vaccination appeared partly convergent and partly personalized. In the study, vaccine-responding T cell clones were precisely tracked in identical twins.

This TCR came from a woman between 18 and 30 years old in good health. Specimen: PBMCs. The chain joins TRBV7-9 to TRBJ2-1; 10 bases in between match TRBD2. Here the CDR3 is given as CASSLYTSGNNEQFF. The sequence in DNA is TGTGCCAGCAGCTTATATACTAGCGGGAACAATGAGCAGTTCTTC.